This T cell receptor (beta chain) was captured by sequencing in a study of T-cell memory formation after mild COVID-19. Germline CDR1 LGHDT, CDR2 YNNKEL (reference sequence). V shed 3 bases and J shed 7 bases, with 15 bases lying between them. The CDR3 has 14 residues. Overall study findings and caveats: CD4/CD8 balance characterized clones contracting day 15 to 85, and CD4+ skew characterized later expanders.

Remarks on this clonotype: Its antigen is not identified.

From the 5' RACE reads, TCRdb called clonotypes with MiXCR, one entry per CDR3 protein. The sample consists of nearly 200,000 distinct CDR3 sequences, about 18% of them appearing once. The receptor comes from an adult woman who had mild COVID-19 (a few samples of this study predate the infection). Cell type and time point are not known. The rearrangement uses TRBV3-1 and TRBJ1-1, with D maybe TRBD1 (5 bases). The sequencing sample was made of PBMCs or a T cell subset sorted from them (not recorded which). The CDR3, as DNA: TGTGCCAGCAGCCATCTGGGACGGGAACATGAAGCTTTCTTT. Protein product: CASSHLGREHEAFF.